The clone carrying this TCR beta chain was picked up a small number of times. The antigen is not known. TCRdb used MiXCR to reprocess the 5' RACE reads, holding one entry per CDR3 protein. The table has 150,000 to 200,000 distinct CDR3 sequences, 25% to 35% seen once. This sample was included in a study of CD8 T cells in ankylosing spondylitis. Study-wide results and limits: A number of the motif variants had already been described in reactive arthritis synovial fluid and blood. CD8+ cells made up the disease-linked clones, which were relatively rare in peripheral blood.

Germline loops: CDR1 SEHNR, CDR2 FQNEAQ (reference sequence). V lost 1 base and J lost 5, with 15 bases in between. CDR3 length: 15 residues. The sequence was obtained from a male donor with ankylosing spondylitis. This chain links TRBV7-9 with TRBJ2-7; TRBD1 might be the D (6 bases). The sample comprised synovial fluid, either unsorted or a sorted T cell fraction (not recorded which). CDR3 amino acids: CASSLGQGINDEQYF. In nucleotides, the CDR3 is TGTGCCAGCAGCTTAGGGCAGGGGATCAATGACGAGCAGTACTTC.